Detailed here is one TCR beta chain. This CDR3 spans 16 amino acids. The germline CDR1 and CDR2 sequences are LGHNA and YSLEER. The junction had 6 bases not matched to a gene; V was cut back by 2 bases and J by 0 bases. This entry comes from a study of blood T cells in healthy people across ages. A J-beta primer mix and a sample-barcoded 5' primer were used in a second PCR of about 6 to 12 cycles. Using its own MiXCR run on the 5' RACE reads, TCRdb lists one record per CDR3 protein. This table has 700,000 to 900,000 distinct CDR3 sequences, roughly 50% appearing once. V and J are TRBV4-3 and TRBJ1-2, with 7 bases aligning to TRBD1. This sequence originates from a man older than 75 in good health. Sequences were obtained from blood. The CDR3 sequence: CASSQSTGTANYGYTF. The CDR3 nucleotides are TGCGCCAGCAGCCAAAGTACCGGGACAGCTAACTATGGCTACACCTTC.